One and the same sample provided the 2 T cell receptor beta chains below, sequenced in a study of blood T cell repertoires in COVID-19 (dated by TCRdb to 2020 to 2021). The library was made by the immunoSEQ multiplex PCR assay. TCRdb stores this immuneACCESS table with in-frame sequences only. Part of the clones is absent; in the studies checked, under half of the shortfall reflects unresolved V genes, and no reason is known for the rest. This sample lists tens of thousands of clones; around 68% were detected once. The ten largest clones take up about 8.8% of the sample. Material: peripheral blood. These receptors originate from a woman aged 70-85 years with acute or convalescent COVID-19.

The chain couples TRBV7-9 to TRBJ2-7; 8 bases map to TRBD1. Germline CDR1 reads SEHNR; CDR2 reads FQNEAQ (reference sequence). V was pared by 5 bases and J by 2 bases, with 17 bases of the junction left unmatched. The CDR3 has 18 residues. The DNA of the CDR3 is TGTGCCAGCAGCCCGCGGAGGGGACAGGCGAAAGGAACCTACGAGCAGTACTTC. Encoded protein: CASSPRRGQAKGTYEQYF.

The chain couples TRBV13 to TRBJ2-4, with 10 bases matching TRBD1. V was clipped by 5 bases and J by 2 bases; unmatched bases: 6. The CDR3 totals 16 residues. Germline V lookup: CDR1 PRHDT, CDR2 FYEKMQ (reference sequence). In DNA, the CDR3 is TGTGCCAGCAGCCCTAGGGGACAGGGGACCAAAAACATTCAGTACTTC. Amino acids: CASSPRGQGTKNIQYF.